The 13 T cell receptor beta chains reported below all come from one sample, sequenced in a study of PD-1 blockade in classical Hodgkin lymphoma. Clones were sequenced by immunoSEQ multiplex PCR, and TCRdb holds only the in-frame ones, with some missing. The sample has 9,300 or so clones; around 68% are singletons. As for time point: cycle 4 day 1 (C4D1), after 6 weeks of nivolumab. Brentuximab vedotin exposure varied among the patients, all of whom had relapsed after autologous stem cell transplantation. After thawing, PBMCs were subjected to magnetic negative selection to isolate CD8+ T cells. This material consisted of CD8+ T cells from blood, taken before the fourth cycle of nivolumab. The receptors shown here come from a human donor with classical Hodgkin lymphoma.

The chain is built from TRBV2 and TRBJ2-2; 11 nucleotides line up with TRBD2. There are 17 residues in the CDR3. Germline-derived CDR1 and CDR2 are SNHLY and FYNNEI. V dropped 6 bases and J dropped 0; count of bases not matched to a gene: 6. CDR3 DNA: TGTGCCAGCAGGGCGGGACTAGCGGCCGCGAACACCGGGGAGCTGTTTTTT. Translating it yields CASRAGLAAANTGELFF.

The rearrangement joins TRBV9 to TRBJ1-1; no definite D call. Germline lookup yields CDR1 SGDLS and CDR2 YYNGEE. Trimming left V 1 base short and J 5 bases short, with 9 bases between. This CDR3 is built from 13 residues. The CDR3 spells CASSVNTRTEAFF. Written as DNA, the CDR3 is TGTGCCAGCAGCGTAAATACTCGGACTGAAGCTTTCTTT.

For the CDR3, the DNA is TGTGCCAGCAGTTACTCGAACGAGCAGTACTTC. Translation gives CASSYSNEQYF. This chain links TRBV6-5 with TRBJ2-7; D is uncertain. Germline V CDR1 and CDR2: MNHEY, SVGAGI. This CDR3 is built from 11 residues. The V gene lost 0 bases and the J gene lost 5 bases, with 2 bases spanning the gap.

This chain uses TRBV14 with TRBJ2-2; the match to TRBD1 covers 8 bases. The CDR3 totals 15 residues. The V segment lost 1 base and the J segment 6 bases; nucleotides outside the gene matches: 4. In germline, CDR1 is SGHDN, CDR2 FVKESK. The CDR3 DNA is TGTGCCAGCAGCCAAGGGGACAGGAGACCCGGGGAGCTGTTTTTT. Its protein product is CASSQGDRRPGELFF.

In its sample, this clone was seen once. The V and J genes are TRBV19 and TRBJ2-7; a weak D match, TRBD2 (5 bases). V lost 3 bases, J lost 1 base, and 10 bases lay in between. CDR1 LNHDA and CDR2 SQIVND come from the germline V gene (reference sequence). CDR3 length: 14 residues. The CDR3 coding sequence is TGTGCCAGTAGTATGTACGGGGAGTCCTACGAGCAGTACTTC. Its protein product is CASSMYGESYEQYF.

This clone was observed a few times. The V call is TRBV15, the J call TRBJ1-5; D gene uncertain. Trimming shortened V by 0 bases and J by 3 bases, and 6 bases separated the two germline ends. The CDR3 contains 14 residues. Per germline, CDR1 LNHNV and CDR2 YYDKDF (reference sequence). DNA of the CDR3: TGTGCCACCAGCAGAGAACAGTACAATCAGCCCCAGCATTTT. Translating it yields CATSREQYNQPQHF.

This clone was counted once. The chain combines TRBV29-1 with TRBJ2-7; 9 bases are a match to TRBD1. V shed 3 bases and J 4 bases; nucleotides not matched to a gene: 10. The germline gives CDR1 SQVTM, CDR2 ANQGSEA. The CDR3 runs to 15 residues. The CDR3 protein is CSVELSGQGRYEQYF. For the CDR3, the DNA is TGCAGCGTTGAGTTATCGGGACAGGGCAGGTACGAGCAGTACTTC.

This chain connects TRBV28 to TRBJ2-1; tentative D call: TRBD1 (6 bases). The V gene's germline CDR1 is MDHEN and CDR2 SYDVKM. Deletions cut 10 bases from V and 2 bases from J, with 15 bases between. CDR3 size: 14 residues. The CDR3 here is CATRQVNPYNEQFF. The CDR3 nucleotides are TGTGCCACCCGACAGGTAAATCCCTACAATGAGCAGTTCTTC.

The CDR3 reads CASSFVAGAPSTDTQYF. The CDR3 region has the DNA TGTGCCAGCAGCTTTGTGGCGGGGGCCCCTAGCACAGATACGCAGTATTTT. The chain carries TRBV7-2 and TRBJ2-3; weak D call: TRBD2 (7 bases). Germline V gene lookup returns CDR1 SGHTA and CDR2 FQGNSA. V was pared by 3 bases and J by 0 bases, with 16 bases between. The CDR3 is made up of 17 amino acids.

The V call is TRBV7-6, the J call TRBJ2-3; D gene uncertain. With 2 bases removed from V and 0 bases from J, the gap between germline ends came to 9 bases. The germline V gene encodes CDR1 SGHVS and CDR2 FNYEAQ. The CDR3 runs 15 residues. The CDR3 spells CASSLLTVSTDTQYF. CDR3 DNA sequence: TGTGCCAGCAGCTTATTAACCGTCAGCACAGATACGCAGTATTTT.

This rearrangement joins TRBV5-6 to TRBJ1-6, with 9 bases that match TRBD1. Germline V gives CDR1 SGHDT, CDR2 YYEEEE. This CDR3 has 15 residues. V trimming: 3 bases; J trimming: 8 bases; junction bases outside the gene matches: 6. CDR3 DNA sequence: TGTGCCAGCAGCTCGACCGGGACAGGGTATTCACCCCTCCACTTT. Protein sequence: CASSSTGTGYSPLHF.

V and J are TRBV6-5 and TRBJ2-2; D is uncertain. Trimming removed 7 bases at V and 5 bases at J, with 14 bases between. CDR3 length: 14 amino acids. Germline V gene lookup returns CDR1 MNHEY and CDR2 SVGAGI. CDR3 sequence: CASTPTPVTGELFF. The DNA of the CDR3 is TGTGCCAGCACTCCCACCCCGGTGACCGGGGAGCTGTTTTTT.

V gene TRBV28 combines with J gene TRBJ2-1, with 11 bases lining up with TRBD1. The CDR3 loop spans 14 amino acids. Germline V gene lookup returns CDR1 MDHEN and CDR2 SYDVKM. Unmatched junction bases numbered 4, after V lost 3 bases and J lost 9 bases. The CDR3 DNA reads TGTGCCAGCAGTTTTTCCGGGACAGGGGGTGAGCAGTTCTTC. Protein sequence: CASSFSGTGGEQFF.